A selection of T cell receptor beta chains follows, all from one sample in a study of cytomegalovirus exposure and HLA in healthy donors. The assay was immunoSEQ multiplex PCR, and TCRdb's table has in-frame clones only and misses some. The sample table sets out fewer than 100,000 clones. The sample consisted of PBMCs. The receptors shown here come from a man aged 18 to 29 in good health and CMV-seropositive. CDR3s include the opening cysteine and the closing phenylalanine or tryptophan. D genes are given only for firm matches.

J gene | V gene | D gene | CDR3 protein | CDR3 DNA
TRBJ1-1 | TRBV7-9 | TRBD1 | CASSWRTGWTEAFF | TGTGCCAGCAGCTGGCGGACAGGGTGGACTGAAGCTTTCTTT
TRBJ2-3 | TRBV6-6 | TRBD1 | CASAKTDRADTQYF | TGTGCCAGCGCTAAGACGGACAGGGCAGATACGCAGTATTTT
TRBJ2-1 | TRBV2 | TRBD2 | CAGVAGGYNEQFF | TGTGCCGGGGTGGCGGGGGGTTACAATGAGCAGTTCTTC
TRBJ2-7 | TRBV18 | TRBD1 | CASSPPGGYEQYF | TGTGCCAGCTCACCGCCAGGGGGCTACGAGCAGTACTTC
TRBJ2-3 | TRBV19 | NA | CASSPKGTGTDTQYF | TGTGCCAGTAGTCCTAAGGGGACTGGTACAGATACGCAGTATTTT
TRBJ2-6 | TRBV19 | NA | CASSIEAGSGANVLTF | TGTGCCAGTAGTATAGAAGCAGGGTCTGGGGCCAACGTCCTGACTTTC
TRBJ1-1 | TRBV7-9 | NA | CASTQGWDTEAFF | TGTGCCAGCACCCAGGGATGGGACACTGAAGCTTTCTTT
TRBJ2-7 | TRBV9 | TRBD1 | CASSDRDRGYEQYF | TGTGCCAGCAGCGACCGGGACAGGGGCTACGAGCAGTACTTC
TRBJ1-1 | TRBV6-6 | TRBD1 | CASSYQGVDTEAFF | TGTGCCAGCAGTTACCAGGGGGTAGACACTGAAGCTTTCTTT
TRBJ1-5 | TRBV6-5 | NA | CASSQGLFNQPQHF | TGTGCCAGCAGCCAGGGCCTGTTCAATCAGCCCCAGCATTTT
TRBJ2-1 | TRBV10-3 | NA | CAISEGANEQFF | TGTGCCATCAGTGAGGGGGCCAATGAGCAGTTCTTC
TRBJ2-3 | TRBV10-1 | TRBD2 | CATSGTTDSSTDTQYF | TGCGCCACCTCCGGGACTACCGATTCTAGCACAGATACGCAGTATTTT
TRBJ1-1 | TRBV7-9 | NA | CASSLISNTEAFF | TGTGCCAGCAGCTTAATCTCGAACACTGAAGCTTTCTTT
TRBJ2-5 | TRBV7-6 | NA | CASSRGGETQYF | TGTGCCAGCAGCCGAGGAGGGGAGACCCAGTACTTC
TRBJ1-4 | TRBV6-5 | NA | CASRLGTVANEKLFF | TGTGCCAGCAGGCTTGGTACAGTAGCTAATGAAAAACTGTTTTTT
TRBJ1-5 | TRBV19 | TRBD1 | CASSMGQSNQPQHF | TGTGCCAGTAGTATGGGACAGAGCAATCAGCCCCAGCATTTT
TRBJ1-2 | TRBV5-1 | TRBD1 | CASSLDSRDSLYGYTF | TGCGCCAGCAGCTTGGATAGCCGGGACAGCCTCTATGGCTACACCTTC
TRBJ2-5 | TRBV28 | NA | CASSLRETQYF | TGTGCCAGCAGTCTCAGAGAGACCCAGTACTTC
TRBJ1-4 | TRBV10-3 | TRBD1 | CAISLGTGPEKLFF | TGTGCCATCAGTCTCGGGACAGGGCCTGAAAAACTGTTTTTT
TRBJ2-1 | TRBV4-1 | NA | CASSPRAGDDNEQFF | TGCGCCAGCAGCCCAAGGGCAGGGGATGACAATGAGCAGTTCTTC
TRBJ2-5 | TRBV10-3 | TRBD2 | CAINQAGEETQYF | TGTGCCATCAATCAAGCGGGGGAAGAGACCCAGTACTTC
TRBJ2-7 | TRBV9 | TRBD2 | CASSLDGGASYEQYF | TGTGCCAGCAGCCTTGACGGGGGGGCCTCCTACGAGCAGTACTTC
TRBJ2-2 | TRBV5-1 | NA | CASSVIAANTGELFF | TGCGCCAGCAGCGTCATAGCAGCGAACACCGGGGAGCTGTTTTTT
TRBJ2-3 | TRBV19 | NA | CASSITGYSDTQYF | TGTGCCAGTAGTATTACGGGGTACTCAGATACGCAGTATTTT
TRBJ2-2 | TRBV5-6 | NA | CASSFGTGMNTGELFF | TGTGCCAGCAGCTTTGGAACAGGGATGAACACCGGGGAGCTGTTTTTT
TRBJ2-7 | TRBV5-5 | TRBD1 | CASSPRDRGGYEQYF | TGTGCCAGCAGCCCCCGGGACAGGGGGGGCTACGAGCAGTACTTC
TRBJ1-1 | TRBV7-3 | TRBD1 | CASSLTQTGGNTEAFF | TGTGCCAGCAGCTTAACGCAGACAGGGGGTAACACTGAAGCTTTCTTT
TRBJ2-7 | TRBV10-3 | TRBD2 | CAISQTSGSYEQYF | TGTGCCATCAGCCAGACTAGCGGCTCCTACGAGCAGTACTTC
TRBJ2-7 | TRBV6-5 | NA | CASSPVGQATYEQYF | TGTGCCAGCAGCCCTGTGGGGCAGGCGACTTACGAGCAGTACTTC
TRBJ2-5 | TRBV28 | TRBD2 | CASSLGLAGRQETQYF | TGTGCCAGCAGTTTAGGACTAGCGGGGAGACAAGAGACCCAGTACTTC
TRBJ1-5 | TRBV6-1 | TRBD1 | CASSEGARGLGQPQHF | TGTGCCAGCAGTGAAGGGGCGAGGGGGCTGGGGCAGCCCCAGCATTTT
TRBJ2-5 | TRBV5-1 | TRBD2 | CASSLGPTSAEETQYF | TGCGCCAGCAGCTTGGGGCCTACTAGCGCGGAAGAGACCCAGTACTTC
TRBJ2-3 | TRBV7-9 | TRBD2 | CASSFGTSGDTQYF | TGTGCCAGCAGCTTCGGGACTAGCGGTGATACGCAGTATTTT
TRBJ2-7 | TRBV27 | TRBD1 | CASSWGTGSYEQYF | TGTGCCAGCAGTTGGGGGACAGGATCCTACGAGCAGTACTTC
TRBJ2-7 | TRBV7-6 | NA | CASSLAAGGWYEQYF | TGTGCCAGCAGCTTAGCGGCAGGGGGGTGGTACGAGCAGTACTTC
TRBJ2-2 | TRBV5-4 | TRBD2 | CASSFRGALAGRNTGELFF | TGTGCCAGCAGCTTCAGGGGTGCACTAGCGGGAAGGAACACCGGGGAGCTGTTTTTT
TRBJ2-7 | TRBV10-3 | NA | CAISEVRQTYEQYF | TGTGCCATCAGTGAGGTCAGGCAGACCTACGAGCAGTACTTC
TRBJ2-2 | TRBV6-4 | TRBD2 | CASKIAGGDTGELFF | TGTGCCAGCAAAATAGCGGGAGGAGACACCGGGGAGCTGTTTTTT
TRBJ1-5 | TRBV7-8 | TRBD1 | CASSSPTGDSNQPQHF | TGTGCCAGCAGCTCGCCGACAGGGGATAGCAATCAGCCCCAGCATTTT
TRBJ1-2 | TRBV28 | NA | CASSLQTYGYTF | TGTGCCAGCAGTTTACAAACTTATGGCTACACCTTC
TRBJ2-7 | TRBV13 | TRBD2 | CASASGGGSNYEQYF | TGTGCCAGCGCTTCCGGGGGGGGATCGAATTACGAGCAGTACTTC
TRBJ2-7 | TRBV7-2 | TRBD2 | CASSLTSGDNEQYF | TGTGCCAGCAGCTTGACTAGCGGGGATAACGAGCAGTACTTC
TRBJ1-1 | TRBV18 | NA | CASSPPAGWDTEAFF | TGTGCCAGCTCACCACCGGCGGGGTGGGACACTGAAGCTTTCTTT
TRBJ2-7 | TRBV11-2 | NA | CASSLEAPSAYEQYF | TGTGCCAGCAGCTTAGAAGCCCCTTCGGCCTACGAGCAGTACTTC
TRBJ2-3 | TRBV5-6 | NA | CASSPGEDTQYF | TGTGCCAGCAGCCCAGGGGAAGATACGCAGTATTTT
TRBJ1-1 | TRBV2 | TRBD1 | CASSLRRTGDTEAFF | TGTGCCAGCAGTTTGAGAAGGACAGGGGACACTGAAGCTTTCTTT
TRBJ2-7 | TRBV11-2 | NA | CASTGGRDLEQYF | TGTGCCAGCACCGGGGGACGGGATCTCGAGCAGTACTTC
TRBJ2-3 | TRBV9 | NA | CASSDRGDTQYF | TGTGCCAGCAGCGACCGGGGGGATACGCAGTATTTT
TRBJ2-5 | TRBV5-8 | NA | CASSLSVAAETQYF | TGTGCCAGCAGCCTTTCGGTAGCCGCAGAGACCCAGTACTTC
TRBJ2-5 | TRBV7-2 | NA | CASSRAPGQETQYF | TGTGCCAGCAGCCGTGCCCCGGGGCAAGAGACCCAGTACTTC
TRBJ2-5 | TRBV2 | NA | CASLPDTAQETQYF | TGTGCCAGCCTGCCAGACACGGCCCAAGAGACCCAGTACTTC
TRBJ1-5 | TRBV19 | TRBD1 | CATSTGLQPQHF | TGTGCCACCTCGACAGGGCTCCAGCCCCAGCATTTT
TRBJ1-2 | TRBV19 | NA | CASSIWGPAYTF | TGTGCCAGTAGTATATGGGGGCCAGCCTACACCTTC
TRBJ1-3 | TRBV2 | NA | CASSATGNTIYF | TGTGCCAGCAGTGCTACTGGAAACACCATATATTTT
TRBJ1-2 | TRBV28 | TRBD1 | CASSGRIGTANYGYTF | TGTGCCAGCAGCGGGAGAATAGGGACAGCTAACTATGGCTACACCTTC
TRBJ1-2 | TRBV21-1 | NA | CASHPGGGHLYGYTF | TGTGCCAGCCACCCCGGGGGGGGCCACCTCTATGGCTACACCTTC
TRBJ2-2 | TRBV19 | TRBD1 | CASRQGPGELFF | TGTGCCAGTAGACAGGGGCCCGGGGAGCTGTTTTTT